This T cell receptor beta chain appears in the sequencing data of a study of shared clonotypes between healthy human individuals. V gave up 0 bases and J gave up 6 bases; unmatched junction bases: 7. Germline V lookup: CDR1 SGHRS, CDR2 YFSETQ. This CDR3 is built from 15 residues. Profiled with immunoSEQ multiplex PCR; TCRdb holds only in-frame clones, not every one. The repertoire holds 2 million to 2.5 million clones, less than 95% seen once, with roughly 0.34% in the top ten. The sample taken for sequencing was naive CD4+ T cells from PBMCs. Subset in this sample: CD45RA+ positively selected. This chain joins TRBV5-1 and TRBJ2-7, with 9 bases that match TRBD2. The clonotype comes from a man aged 18 to 30 in good health. Some clones in this sample may be carry-over from other donors' samples. The CDR3 loop is CASSLGVAGGPEQYF. CDR3 DNA sequence: TGCGCCAGCAGCTTGGGAGTTGCGGGAGGGCCCGAGCAGTACTTC.